The clone carrying this TCR beta chain occurred many times. Its specificity is unknown. The data originate from a study of T cells in Graves' hyperthyroidism and ophthalmopathy. In the study overall: The blood sample was taken at first diagnosis, before treatment began. Study conclusions and caveats: Among clonotypes expanded in thyroid above 0.001, most were also found in blood. Ophthalmopathy could be told apart from stable hyperthyroidism with a 13 V-J model.

Trimming left V 5 bases short and J 5 bases short, with 19 bases between. CDR3 length equals 16 residues. CDR1 and CDR2 from the germline V gene are MDHEN and SYDVKM. Using RNA transcripts as the source, TCR beta CDR3 regions were amplified. The HTBI primer set drove a first-round RT-PCR of the TCR CDR3. Via MiXCR, TCRdb re-called the multiplex PCR reads, giving one row per CDR3 protein. Of about 640,000 distinct CDR3 sequences listed, around 21% are singletons. V usage is TRBV28 and J usage is TRBJ2-1, with D perhaps matching TRBD2 (5 bases). The sample consisted of blood. The clonotype comes from a man aged 30 to 45 with Graves' ophthalmopathy. The CDR3 bases are TGTGCCAGCAGTCCGACCACTAGTAAGCTCAACAATGAGCAGTTCTTC. Translated, it gives CASSPTTSKLNNEQFF. Drawing the rest from reference TRBV28 and TRBJ2-1, the complete variable domain is DVKVTQSSRYLVKRTGEKVFLECVQDMDHENMFWYRQDPGLGLRLIYFSYDVKMKEKGDIPEGYSVSREKKERFSLILESASTNQTSMYLCASSPTTSKLNNEQFFGPGTRLTVL.